The text below deals with one T cell receptor (beta chain). This specimen belongs to a study of T cell responses to AZD1222 COVID-19 vaccine. TCRdb keeps only in-frame clones here, not all; method: immunoSEQ multiplex PCR. There are some 80,000 clones in the sample; about 82% occur only once, and roughly 9.4% lies in the top ten. Sequenced here: peripheral blood, sampled on day 0 of AZD1222 vaccination. The TCR was taken from an adult in good health.

The CDR3 here is CASSSLPGTLVSYEQYF. The CDR3 nucleotides are TGCGCCAGCAGCTCTCTACCCGGGACACTTGTCTCCTACGAGCAGTACTTC. V is TRBV5-1 and J is TRBJ2-7; tentative D call: TRBD1 (6 bases). V was pared by 3 bases and J by 0 bases, with 19 bases between. The CDR3 is 17 amino acids. Germline CDR1 and CDR2: SGHRS and YFSETQ.